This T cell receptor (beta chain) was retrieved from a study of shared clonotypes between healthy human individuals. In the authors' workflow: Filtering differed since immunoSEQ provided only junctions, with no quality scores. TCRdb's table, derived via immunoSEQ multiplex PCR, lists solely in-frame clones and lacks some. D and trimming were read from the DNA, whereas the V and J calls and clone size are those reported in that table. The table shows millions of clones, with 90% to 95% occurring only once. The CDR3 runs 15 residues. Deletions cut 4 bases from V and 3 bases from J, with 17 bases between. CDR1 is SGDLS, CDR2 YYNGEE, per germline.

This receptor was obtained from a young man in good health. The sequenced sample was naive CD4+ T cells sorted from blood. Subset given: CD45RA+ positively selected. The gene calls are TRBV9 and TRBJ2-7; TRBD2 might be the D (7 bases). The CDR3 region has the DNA TGTGCCAGCAGCCTCCAGGGAGGGGGGTTCTACGAGCAGTACTTC. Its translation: CASSLQGGGFYEQYF.